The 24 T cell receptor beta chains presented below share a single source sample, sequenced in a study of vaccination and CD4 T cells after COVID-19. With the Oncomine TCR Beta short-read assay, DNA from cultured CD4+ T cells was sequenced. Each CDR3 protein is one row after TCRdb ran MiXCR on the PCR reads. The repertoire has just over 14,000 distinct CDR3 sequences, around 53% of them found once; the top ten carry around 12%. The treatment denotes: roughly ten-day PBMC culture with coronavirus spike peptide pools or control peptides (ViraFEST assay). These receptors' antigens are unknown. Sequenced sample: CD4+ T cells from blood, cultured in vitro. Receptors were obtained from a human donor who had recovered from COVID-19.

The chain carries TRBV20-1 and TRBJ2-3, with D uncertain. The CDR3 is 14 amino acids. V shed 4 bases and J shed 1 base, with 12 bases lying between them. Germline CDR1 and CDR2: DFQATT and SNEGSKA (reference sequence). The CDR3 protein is CSAIPLVGTDTQYF. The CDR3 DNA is TGCAGTGCTATTCCTTTGGTGGGCACAGATACGCAGTATTTT.

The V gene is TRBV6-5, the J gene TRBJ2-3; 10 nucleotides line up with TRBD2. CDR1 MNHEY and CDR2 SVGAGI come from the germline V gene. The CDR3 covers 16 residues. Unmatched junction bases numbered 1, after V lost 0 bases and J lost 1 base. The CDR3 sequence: CASSYSLAGGTDTQYF. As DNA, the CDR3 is TGTGCCAGCAGTTACTCGCTAGCGGGGGGCACAGATACGCAGTATTTT.

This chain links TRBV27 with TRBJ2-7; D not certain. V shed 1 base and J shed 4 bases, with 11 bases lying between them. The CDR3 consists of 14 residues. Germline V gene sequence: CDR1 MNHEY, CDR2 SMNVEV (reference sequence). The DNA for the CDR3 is TGTGCCAGCAGTTTATTAGGCACAGCTTACGAGCAGTACTTC. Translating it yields CASSLLGTAYEQYF.

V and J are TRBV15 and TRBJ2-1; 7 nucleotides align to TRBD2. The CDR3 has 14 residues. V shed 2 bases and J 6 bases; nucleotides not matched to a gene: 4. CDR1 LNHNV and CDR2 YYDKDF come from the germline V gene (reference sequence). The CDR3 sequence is CATSRTRGSNEQFF. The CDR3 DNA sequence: TGTGCCACCAGCAGAACACGCGGGAGCAATGAGCAGTTCTTC.

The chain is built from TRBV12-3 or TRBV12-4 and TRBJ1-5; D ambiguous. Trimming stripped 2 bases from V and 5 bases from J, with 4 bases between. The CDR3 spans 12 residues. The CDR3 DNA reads TGTGCCAGCAGTTTACGGGATCAGCCCCAGCATTTT. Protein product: CASSLRDQPQHF.

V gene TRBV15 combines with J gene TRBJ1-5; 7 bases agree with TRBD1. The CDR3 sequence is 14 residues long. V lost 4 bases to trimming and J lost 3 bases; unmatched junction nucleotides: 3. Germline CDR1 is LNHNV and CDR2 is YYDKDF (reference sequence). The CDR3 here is CATSKTGFNQPQHF. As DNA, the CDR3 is TGTGCCACCAGCAAGACAGGGTTCAATCAGCCCCAGCATTTT.

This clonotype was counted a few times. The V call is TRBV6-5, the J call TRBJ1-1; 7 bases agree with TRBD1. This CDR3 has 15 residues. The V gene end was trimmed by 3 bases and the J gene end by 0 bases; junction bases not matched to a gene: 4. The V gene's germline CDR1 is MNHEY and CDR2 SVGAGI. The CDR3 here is CASSYGGGVNTEAFF. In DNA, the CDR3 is TGTGCCAGCAGTTATGGAGGGGGCGTGAACACTGAAGCTTTCTTT.

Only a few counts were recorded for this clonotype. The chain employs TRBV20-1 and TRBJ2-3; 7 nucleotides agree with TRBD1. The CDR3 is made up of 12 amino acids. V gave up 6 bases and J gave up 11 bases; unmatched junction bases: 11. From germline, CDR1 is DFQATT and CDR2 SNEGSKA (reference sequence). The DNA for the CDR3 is TGCAGTGCCGCCGTCGATTCAGGGGGGCAGTATTTT. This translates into CSAAVDSGGQYF.

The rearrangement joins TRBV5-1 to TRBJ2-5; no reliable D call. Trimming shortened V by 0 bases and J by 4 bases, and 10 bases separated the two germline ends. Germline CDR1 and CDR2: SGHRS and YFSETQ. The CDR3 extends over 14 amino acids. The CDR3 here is CASSLAPVGETQYF. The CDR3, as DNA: TGCGCCAGCAGCTTGGCCCCGGTTGGAGAGACCCAGTACTTC.

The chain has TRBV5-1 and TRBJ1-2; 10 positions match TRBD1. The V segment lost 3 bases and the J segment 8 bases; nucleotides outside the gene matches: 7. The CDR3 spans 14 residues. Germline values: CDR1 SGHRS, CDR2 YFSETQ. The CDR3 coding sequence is TGCGCCAGCAGCTCCCTGGGGACAGGGGTGGGCTACACCTTC. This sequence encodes CASSSLGTGVGYTF.

Here the CDR3 DNA reads TGCAGTGCTAGGATACTCGAGCAGTACTTC. It specifies CSARILEQYF. The chain is built from TRBV20-1 and TRBJ2-7; D is unresolved. V lost 3 bases and J 6 bases, leaving 6 bases between the germline ends. CDR1 is DFQATT, CDR2 SNEGSKA, per germline (reference sequence). This CDR3 spans 10 amino acids.

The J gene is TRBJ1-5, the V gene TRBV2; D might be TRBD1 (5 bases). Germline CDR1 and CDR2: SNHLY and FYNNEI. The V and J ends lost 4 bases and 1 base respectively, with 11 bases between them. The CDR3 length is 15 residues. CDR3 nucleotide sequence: TGTGCCAGCAGTGGTTCAACAGGCAGCAATCAGCCCCAGCATTTT. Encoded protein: CASSGSTGSNQPQHF.

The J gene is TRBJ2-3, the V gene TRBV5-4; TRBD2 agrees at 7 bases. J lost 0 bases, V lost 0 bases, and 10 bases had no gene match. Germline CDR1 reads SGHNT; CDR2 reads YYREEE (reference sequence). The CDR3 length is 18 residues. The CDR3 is CASSLGPGGSTSTDTQYF. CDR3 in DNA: TGTGCCAGCAGCTTGGGTCCAGGCGGGAGCACTAGCACAGATACGCAGTATTTT.

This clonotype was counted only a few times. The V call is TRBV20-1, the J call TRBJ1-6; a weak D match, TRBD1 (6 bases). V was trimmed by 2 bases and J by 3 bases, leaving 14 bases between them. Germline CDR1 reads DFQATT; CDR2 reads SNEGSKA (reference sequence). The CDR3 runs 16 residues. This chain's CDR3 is CSARSGAPDYNSPLHF. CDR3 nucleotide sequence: TGCAGTGCTAGATCAGGGGCGCCGGACTATAATTCACCCCTCCACTTT.

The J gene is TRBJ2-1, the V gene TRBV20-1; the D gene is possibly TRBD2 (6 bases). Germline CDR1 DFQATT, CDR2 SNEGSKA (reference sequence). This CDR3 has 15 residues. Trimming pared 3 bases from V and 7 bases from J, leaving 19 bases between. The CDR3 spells CSASIPGSLGNEQFF. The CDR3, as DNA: TGCAGTGCTAGTATTCCCGGGAGTTTAGGGAATGAGCAGTTCTTC.

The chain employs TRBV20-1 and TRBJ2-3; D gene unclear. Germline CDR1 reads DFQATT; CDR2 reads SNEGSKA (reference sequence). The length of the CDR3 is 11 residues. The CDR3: CSSRDTDTQYF. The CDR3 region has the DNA TGCAGCAGTAGGGACACAGATACGCAGTATTTT.

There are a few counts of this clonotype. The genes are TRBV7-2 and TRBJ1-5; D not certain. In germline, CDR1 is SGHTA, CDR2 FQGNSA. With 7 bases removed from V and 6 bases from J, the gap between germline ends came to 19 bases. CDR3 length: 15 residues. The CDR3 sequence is CASTRGLYDGQPQHF. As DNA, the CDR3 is TGTGCCAGCACACGTGGGTTATACGACGGTCAGCCCCAGCATTTT.

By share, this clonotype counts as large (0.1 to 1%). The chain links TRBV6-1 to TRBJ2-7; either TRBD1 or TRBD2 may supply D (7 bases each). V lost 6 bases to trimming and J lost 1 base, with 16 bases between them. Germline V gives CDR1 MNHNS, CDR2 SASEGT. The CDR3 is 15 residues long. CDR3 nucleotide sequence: TGTGCCAGCAGGAGCGGGACAGCGCTTTCCTACGAGCAGTACTTC. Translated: CASRSGTALSYEQYF.

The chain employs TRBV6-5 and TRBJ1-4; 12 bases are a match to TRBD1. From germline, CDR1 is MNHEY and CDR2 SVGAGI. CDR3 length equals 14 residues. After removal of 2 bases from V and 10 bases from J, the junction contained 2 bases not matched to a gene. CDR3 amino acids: CASSYGTGGRKLFF. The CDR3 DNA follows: TGTGCCAGCAGTTACGGGACAGGGGGCCGAAAACTGTTTTTT.

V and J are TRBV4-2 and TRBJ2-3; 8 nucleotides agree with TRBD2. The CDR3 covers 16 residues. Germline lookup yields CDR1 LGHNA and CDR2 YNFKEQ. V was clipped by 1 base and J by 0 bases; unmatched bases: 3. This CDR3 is CASSQALAASTDTQYF. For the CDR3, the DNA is TGTGCCAGCAGCCAAGCACTAGCGGCTAGCACAGATACGCAGTATTTT.

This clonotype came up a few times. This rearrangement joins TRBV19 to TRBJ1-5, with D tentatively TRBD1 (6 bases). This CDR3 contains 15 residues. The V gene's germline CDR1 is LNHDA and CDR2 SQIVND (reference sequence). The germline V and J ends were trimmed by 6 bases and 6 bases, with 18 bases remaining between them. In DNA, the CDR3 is TGTGCCAGTAGCCAACTCAGGGGAATCACTCAGCCCCAGCATTTT. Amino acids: CASSQLRGITQPQHF.

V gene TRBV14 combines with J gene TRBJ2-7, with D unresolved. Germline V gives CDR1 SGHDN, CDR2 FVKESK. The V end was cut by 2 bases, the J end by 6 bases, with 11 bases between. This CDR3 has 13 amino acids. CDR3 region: CASSQLLGGEQYF. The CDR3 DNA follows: TGTGCCAGCAGCCAATTGCTCGGCGGCGAGCAGTACTTC.

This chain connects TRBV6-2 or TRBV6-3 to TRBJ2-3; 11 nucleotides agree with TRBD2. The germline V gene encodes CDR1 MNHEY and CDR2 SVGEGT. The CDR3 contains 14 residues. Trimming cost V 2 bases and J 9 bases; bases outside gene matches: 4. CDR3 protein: CASSYVAGGRTQYF. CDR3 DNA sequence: TGTGCCAGCAGTTACGTAGCGGGAGGGCGGACGCAGTATTTT.

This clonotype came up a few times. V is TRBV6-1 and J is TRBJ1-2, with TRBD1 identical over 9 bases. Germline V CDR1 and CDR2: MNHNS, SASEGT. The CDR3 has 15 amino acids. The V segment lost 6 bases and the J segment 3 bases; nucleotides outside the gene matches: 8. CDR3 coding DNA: TGTGCCAGCAGATCCCCGGGACAGGGTGACTATGGCTACACCTTC. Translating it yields CASRSPGQGDYGYTF.